This T cell receptor (beta chain) emerged from a study of shared clonotypes between healthy human individuals. Overall study findings and caveats: Naive CD4 clonotypes were shared across a few donors at 5% to 6%.

The repertoire was sequenced with immunoSEQ multiplex PCR; TCRdb's copy has only in-frame clones and lacks some. The sample yields hundreds of thousands of clones, 73% seen once. CDR3 size: 17 residues. Germline-derived CDR1 and CDR2 are LGHNA and YNFKEQ. Trimming took off 3 bases at V and 0 bases at J, with 15 bases between the two ends. Regarding this clone: The antigen is undetermined.

The receptor was isolated from a woman aged 25 to 39 in good health. The sample comprised memory CD4+ T cells sorted from blood. Indicated subset: CD45RA-negative fraction. The chain has TRBV4-2 and TRBJ2-1; D unclear. As DNA, the CDR3 is TGTGCCAGCAGCCAGGCCTCCGACGGGTTCTCCTACAATGAGCAGTTCTTC. Its translation: CASSQASDGFSYNEQFF.